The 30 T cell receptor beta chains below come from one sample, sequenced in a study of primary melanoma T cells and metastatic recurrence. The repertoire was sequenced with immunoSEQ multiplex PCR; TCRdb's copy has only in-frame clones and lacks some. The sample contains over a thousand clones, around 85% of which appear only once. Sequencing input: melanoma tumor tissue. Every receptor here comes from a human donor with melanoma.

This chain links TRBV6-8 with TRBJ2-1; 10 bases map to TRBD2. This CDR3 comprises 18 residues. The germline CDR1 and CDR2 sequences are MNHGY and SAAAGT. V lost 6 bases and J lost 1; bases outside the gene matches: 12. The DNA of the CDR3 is TGTGCCAGCAGACCGGGACTAGCGACCCTTTCATCCTACAATGAGCAGTTCTTC. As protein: CASRPGLATLSSYNEQFF.

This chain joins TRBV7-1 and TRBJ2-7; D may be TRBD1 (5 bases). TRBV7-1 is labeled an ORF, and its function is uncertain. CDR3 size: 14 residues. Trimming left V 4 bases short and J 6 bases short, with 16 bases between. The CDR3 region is CASSLEAQGGEQYF. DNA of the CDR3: TGTGCCAGCAGCTTAGAGGCCCAGGGCGGCGAGCAGTACTTC.

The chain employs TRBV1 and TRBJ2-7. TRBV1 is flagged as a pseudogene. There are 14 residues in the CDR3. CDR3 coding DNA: TGCGCCAGCAGCCAAGTTTATCCGCCCTACGAGCAGTACTTC. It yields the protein CASSQVYPPYEQYF.

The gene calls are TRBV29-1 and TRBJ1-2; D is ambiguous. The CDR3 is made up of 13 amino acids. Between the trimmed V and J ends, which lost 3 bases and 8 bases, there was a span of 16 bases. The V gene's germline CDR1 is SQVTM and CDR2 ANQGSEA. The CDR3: CSVDEGGSGGYTF. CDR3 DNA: TGCAGCGTTGACGAGGGAGGTTCTGGAGGCTACACCTTC.

The CDR3 here is CASRKQGMNTEAFF. The CDR3 region has the DNA TGTGCCAGCAGAAAACAGGGAATGAACACTGAAGCTTTCTTT. The rearrangement joins TRBV6-8 to TRBJ1-1, with D possibly matching TRBD1 (6 bases). V lost 6 bases and J 0 bases, leaving 11 bases between the germline ends. The CDR3 has 14 residues. Per the germline V gene, CDR1 is MNHGY and CDR2 is SAAAGT.

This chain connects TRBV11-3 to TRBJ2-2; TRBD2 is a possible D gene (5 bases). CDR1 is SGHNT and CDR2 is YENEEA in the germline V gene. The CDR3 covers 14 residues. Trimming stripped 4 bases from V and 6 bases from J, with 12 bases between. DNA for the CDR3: TGTGCCAGCAGCTCGCAGTGGGAGCCCGGGGAGCTGTTTTTT. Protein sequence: CASSSQWEPGELFF.

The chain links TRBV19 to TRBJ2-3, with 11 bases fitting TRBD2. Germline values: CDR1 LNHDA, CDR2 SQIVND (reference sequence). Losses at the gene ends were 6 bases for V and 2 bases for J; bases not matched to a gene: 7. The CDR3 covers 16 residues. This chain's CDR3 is CASSNRLAGSTDTQYF. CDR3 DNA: TGTGCCAGTAGCAACCGACTAGCGGGATCCACAGATACGCAGTATTTT. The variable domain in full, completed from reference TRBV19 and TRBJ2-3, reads DGGITQSPKYLFRKEGQNVTLSCEQNLNHDAMYWYRQDPGQGLRLIYYSQIVNDFQKGDIAEGYSVSREKKESFPLTVTSAQKNPTAFYLCASSNRLAGSTDTQYFGPGTRLTVL.

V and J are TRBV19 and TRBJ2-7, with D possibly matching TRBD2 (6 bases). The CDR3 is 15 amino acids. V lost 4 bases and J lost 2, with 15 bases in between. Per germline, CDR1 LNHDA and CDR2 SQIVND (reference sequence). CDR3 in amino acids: CASSTSSAQTYEQYF. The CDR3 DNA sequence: TGTGCCAGTAGTACGTCTAGCGCCCAGACCTACGAGCAGTACTTC.

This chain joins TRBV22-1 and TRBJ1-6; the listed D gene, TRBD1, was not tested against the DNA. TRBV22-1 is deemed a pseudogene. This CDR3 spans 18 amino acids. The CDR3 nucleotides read TGTGCCACCAGAAGGGGGCAGGGTGTCCTTTCATTAAATTCACCCCTCCACTTT. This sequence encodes CATRRGQGVLSLNSPLHF.

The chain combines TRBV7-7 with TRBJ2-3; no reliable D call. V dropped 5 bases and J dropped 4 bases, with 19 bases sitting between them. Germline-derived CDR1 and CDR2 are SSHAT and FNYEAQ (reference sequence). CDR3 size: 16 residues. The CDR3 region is CASSQLSANLADTQYF. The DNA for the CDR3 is TGTGCCAGCAGCCAGTTAAGTGCGAATTTAGCAGATACGCAGTATTTT.

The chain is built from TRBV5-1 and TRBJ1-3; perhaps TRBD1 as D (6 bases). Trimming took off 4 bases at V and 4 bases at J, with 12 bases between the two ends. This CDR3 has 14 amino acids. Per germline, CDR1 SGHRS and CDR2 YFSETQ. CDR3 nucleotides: TGCGCCAGCAGCCACCAGGGGCAAGGAAACACCATATATTTT. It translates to CASSHQGQGNTIYF.

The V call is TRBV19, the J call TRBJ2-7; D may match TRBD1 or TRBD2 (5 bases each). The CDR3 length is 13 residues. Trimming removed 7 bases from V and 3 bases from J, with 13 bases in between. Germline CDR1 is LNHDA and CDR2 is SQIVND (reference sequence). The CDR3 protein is CASKNPGGYEQYF. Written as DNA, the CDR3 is TGTGCCAGTAAGAACCCTGGGGGCTACGAGCAGTACTTC. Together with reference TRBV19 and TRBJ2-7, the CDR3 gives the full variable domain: DGGITQSPKYLFRKEGQNVTLSCEQNLNHDAMYWYRQDPGQGLRLIYYSQIVNDFQKGDIAEGYSVSREKKESFPLTVTSAQKNPTAFYLCASKNPGGYEQYFGPGTRLTVT.

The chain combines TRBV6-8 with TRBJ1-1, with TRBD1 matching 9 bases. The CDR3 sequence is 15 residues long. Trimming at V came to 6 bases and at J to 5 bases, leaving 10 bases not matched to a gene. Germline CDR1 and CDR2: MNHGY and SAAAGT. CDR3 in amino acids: CASRRTGTGNTEAFF. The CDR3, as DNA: TGTGCCAGCAGGAGAACCGGGACAGGGAATACTGAAGCTTTCTTT.

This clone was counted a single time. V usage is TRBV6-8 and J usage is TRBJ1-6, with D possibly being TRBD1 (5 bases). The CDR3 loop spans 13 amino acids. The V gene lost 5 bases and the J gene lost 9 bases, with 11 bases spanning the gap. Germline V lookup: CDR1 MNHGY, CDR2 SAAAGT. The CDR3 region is CASSPDRPSPLHF. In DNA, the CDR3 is TGTGCCAGCAGTCCCGACAGACCTTCACCCCTCCACTTT.

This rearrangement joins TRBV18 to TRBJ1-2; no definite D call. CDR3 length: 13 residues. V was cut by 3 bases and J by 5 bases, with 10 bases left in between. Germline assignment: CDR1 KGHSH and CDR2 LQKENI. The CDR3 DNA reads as TGTGCCAGCTCACCGGACGGCTCTTATGGCTACACCTTC. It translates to CASSPDGSYGYTF.

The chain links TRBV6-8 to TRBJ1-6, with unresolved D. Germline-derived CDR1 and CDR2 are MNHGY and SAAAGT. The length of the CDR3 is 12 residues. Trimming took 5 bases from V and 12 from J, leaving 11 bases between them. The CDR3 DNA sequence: TGTGCCAGCAGTGGAAACGGTTTACCCCTCCACTTT. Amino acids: CASSGNGLPLHF.

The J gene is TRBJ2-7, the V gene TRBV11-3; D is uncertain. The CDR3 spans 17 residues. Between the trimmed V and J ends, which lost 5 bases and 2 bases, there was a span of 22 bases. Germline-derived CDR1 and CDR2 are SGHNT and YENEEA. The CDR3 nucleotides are TGTGCCAGCAGCCCCAGCGCGACCGCCGGGTTCCCCTACGAGCAGTACTTC. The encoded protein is CASSPSATAGFPYEQYF.

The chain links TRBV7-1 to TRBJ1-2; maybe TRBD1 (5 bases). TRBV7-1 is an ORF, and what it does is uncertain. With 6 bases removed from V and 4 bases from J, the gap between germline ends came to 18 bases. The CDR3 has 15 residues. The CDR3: CASSLRQGTPYGYTF. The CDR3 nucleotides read TGTGCCAGCAGTTTACGCCAGGGAACCCCCTATGGCTACACCTTC.

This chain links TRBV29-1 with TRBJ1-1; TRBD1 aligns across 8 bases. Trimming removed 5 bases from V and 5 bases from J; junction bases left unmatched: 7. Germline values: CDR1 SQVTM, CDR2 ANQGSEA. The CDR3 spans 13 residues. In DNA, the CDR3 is TGCAGCGTTAGAACAGGGGGGCAGACTGAAGCTTTCTTT. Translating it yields CSVRTGGQTEAFF.

The CDR3 loop is CAWSVQGYEQYF. The CDR3 DNA sequence: TGTGCCTGGAGTGTACAGGGTTACGAGCAGTACTTC. V usage is TRBV30 and J usage is TRBJ2-7; D possibly corresponds to TRBD1 (6 bases). Germline values: CDR1 GTSNPN, CDR2 SVGIG (reference sequence). The CDR3 is made up of 12 amino acids. Trimming stripped 0 bases from V and 4 bases from J, with 7 bases between. Full variable domain (remainder filled in from reference TRBV30 and TRBJ2-7): SQTIHQWPATLVQPVGSPLSLECTVEGTSNPNLYWYRQAAGRGLQLLFYSVGIGQISSEVPQNLSASRPQDRQFILSSKKLLLSDSGFYLCAWSVQGYEQYFGPGTRLTVT.

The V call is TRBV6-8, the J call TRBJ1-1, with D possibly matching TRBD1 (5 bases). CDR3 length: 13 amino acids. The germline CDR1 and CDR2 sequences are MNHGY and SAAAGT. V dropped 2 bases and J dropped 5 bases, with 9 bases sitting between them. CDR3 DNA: TGTGCCAGCAGTTACAATGAGGGGACTGAAGCTTTCTTT. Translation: CASSYNEGTEAFF.

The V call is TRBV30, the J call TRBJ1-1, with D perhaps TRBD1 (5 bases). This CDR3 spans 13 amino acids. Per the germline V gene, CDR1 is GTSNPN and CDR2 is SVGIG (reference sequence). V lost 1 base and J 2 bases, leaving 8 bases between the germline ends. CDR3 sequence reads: CAWSGGYNTEAFF. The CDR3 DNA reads TGTGCCTGGAGTGGGGGGTACAACACTGAAGCTTTCTTT. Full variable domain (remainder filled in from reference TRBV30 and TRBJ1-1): SQTIHQWPATLVQPVGSPLSLECTVEGTSNPNLYWYRQAAGRGLQLLFYSVGIGQISSEVPQNLSASRPQDRQFILSSKKLLLSDSGFYLCAWSGGYNTEAFFGQGTRLTVV.

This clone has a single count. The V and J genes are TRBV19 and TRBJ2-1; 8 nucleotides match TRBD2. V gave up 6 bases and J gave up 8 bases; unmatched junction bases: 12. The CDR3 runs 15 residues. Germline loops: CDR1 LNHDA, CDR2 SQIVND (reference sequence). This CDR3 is CASSRTRGGAHEQFF. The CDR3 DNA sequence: TGTGCCAGTAGCAGAACCCGGGGGGGGGCCCATGAGCAGTTCTTC. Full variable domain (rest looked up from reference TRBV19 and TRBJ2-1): DGGITQSPKYLFRKEGQNVTLSCEQNLNHDAMYWYRQDPGQGLRLIYYSQIVNDFQKGDIAEGYSVSREKKESFPLTVTSAQKNPTAFYLCASSRTRGGAHEQFFGPGTRLTVL.

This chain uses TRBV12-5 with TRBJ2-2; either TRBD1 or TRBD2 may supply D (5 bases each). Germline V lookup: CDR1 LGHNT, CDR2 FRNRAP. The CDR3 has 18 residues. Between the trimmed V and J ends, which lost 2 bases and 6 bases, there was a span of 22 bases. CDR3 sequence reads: CASGLLAPSGRFSGELFF. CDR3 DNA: TGTGCTAGTGGTTTGTTGGCGCCGTCGGGACGGTTCTCCGGGGAGCTGTTTTTT.

The CDR3 here is CAISESRGTNEKLFF. CDR3 coding DNA: TGTGCCATCAGTGAGTCGAGGGGGACTAATGAAAAACTGTTTTTT. The gene calls are TRBV10-3 and TRBJ1-4, with D perhaps TRBD1 (6 bases). The CDR3 is made up of 15 amino acids. V was shortened by 0 bases and J by 2 bases, with 7 bases between the two germline ends. Germline V gives CDR1 ENHRY, CDR2 SYGVKD.

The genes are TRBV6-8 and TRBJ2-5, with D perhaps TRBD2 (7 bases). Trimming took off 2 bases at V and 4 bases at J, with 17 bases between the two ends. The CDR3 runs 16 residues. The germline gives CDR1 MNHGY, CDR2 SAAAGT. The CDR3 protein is CASSYPTGGVRETQYF. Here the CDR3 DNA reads TGTGCCAGCAGTTACCCAACGGGGGGCGTTAGAGAGACCCAGTACTTC.

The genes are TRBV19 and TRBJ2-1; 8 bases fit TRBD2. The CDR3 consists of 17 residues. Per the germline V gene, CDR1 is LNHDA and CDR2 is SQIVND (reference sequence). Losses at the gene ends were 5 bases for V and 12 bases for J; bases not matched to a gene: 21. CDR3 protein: CASSPTALAGLHWRQFF. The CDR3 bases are TGTGCCAGTAGTCCCACGGCATTAGCGGGGCTCCATTGGAGGCAGTTCTTC.

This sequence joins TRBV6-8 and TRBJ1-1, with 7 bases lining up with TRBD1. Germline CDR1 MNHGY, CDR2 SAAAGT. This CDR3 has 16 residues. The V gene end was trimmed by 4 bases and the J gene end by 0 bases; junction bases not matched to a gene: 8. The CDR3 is CASSSNRGVVNTEAFF. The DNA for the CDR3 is TGTGCCAGCAGTTCAAACAGGGGTGTCGTGAACACTGAAGCTTTCTTT.

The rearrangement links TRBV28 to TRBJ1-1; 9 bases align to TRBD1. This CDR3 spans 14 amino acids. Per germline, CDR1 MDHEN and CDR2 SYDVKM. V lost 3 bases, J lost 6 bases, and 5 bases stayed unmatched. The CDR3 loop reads CASSFPDRGSEAFF. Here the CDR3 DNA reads TGTGCCAGCAGTTTCCCTGACAGGGGGTCTGAAGCTTTCTTT.

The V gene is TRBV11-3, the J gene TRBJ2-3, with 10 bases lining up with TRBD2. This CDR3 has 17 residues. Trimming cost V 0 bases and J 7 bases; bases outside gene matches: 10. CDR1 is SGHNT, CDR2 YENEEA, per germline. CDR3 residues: CASSLETSGTKANTQYF. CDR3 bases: TGTGCCAGCAGCTTAGAAACTAGCGGGACCAAAGCGAATACGCAGTATTTT.